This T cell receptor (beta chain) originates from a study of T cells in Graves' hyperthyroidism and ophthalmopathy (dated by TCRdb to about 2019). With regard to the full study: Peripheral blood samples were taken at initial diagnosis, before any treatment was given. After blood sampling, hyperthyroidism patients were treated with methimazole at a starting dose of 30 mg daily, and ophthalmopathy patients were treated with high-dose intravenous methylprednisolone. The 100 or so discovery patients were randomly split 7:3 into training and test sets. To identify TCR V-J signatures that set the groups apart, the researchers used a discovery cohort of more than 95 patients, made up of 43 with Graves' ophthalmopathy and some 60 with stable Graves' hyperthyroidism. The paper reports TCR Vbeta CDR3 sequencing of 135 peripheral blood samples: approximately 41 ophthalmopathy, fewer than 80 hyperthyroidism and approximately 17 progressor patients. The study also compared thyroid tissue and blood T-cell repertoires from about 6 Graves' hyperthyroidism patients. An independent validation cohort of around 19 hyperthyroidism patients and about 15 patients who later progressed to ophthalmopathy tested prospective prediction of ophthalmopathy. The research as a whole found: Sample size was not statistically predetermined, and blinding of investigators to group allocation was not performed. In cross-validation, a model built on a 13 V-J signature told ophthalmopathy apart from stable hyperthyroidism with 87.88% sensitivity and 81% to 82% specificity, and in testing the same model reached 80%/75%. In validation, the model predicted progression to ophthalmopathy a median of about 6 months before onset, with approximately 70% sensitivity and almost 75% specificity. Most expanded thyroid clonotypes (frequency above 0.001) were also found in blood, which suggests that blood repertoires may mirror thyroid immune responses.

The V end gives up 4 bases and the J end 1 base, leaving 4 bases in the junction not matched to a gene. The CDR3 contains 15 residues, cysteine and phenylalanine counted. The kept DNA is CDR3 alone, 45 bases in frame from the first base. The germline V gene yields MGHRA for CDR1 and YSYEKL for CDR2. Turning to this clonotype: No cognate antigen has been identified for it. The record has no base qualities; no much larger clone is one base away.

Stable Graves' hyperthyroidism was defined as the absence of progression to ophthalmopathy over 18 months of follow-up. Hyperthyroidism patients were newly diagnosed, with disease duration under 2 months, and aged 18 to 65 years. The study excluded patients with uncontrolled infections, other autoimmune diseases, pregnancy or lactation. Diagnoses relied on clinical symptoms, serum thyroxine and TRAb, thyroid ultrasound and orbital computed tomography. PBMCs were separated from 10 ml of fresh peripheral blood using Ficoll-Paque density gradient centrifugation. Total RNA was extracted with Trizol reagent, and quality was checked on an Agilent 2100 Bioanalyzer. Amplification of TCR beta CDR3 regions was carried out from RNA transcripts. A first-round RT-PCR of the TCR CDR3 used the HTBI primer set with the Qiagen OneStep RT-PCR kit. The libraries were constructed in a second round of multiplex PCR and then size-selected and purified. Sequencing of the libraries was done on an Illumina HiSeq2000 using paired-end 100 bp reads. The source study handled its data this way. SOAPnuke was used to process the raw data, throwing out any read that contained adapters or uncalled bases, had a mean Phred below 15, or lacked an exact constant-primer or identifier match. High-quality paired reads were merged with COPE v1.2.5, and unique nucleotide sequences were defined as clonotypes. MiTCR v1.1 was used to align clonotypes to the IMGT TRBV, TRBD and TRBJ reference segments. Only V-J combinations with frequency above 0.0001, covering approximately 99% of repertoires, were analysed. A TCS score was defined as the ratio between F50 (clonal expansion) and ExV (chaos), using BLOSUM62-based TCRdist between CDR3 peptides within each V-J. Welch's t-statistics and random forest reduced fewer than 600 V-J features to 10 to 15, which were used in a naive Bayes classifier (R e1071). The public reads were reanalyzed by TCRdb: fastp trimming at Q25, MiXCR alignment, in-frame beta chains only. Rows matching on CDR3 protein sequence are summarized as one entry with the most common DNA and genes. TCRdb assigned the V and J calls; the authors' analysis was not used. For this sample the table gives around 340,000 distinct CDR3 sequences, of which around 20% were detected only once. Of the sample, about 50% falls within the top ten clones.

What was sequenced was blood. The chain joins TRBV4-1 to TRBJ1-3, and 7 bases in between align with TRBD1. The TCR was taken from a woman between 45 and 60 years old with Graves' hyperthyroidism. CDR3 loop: CASSRDRVSGNTIYF. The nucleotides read TGCGCCAGCAGCCGAGACAGGGTTTCTGGAAACACCATATATTTT.